This TCR beta chain derives from a study of shared T cell receptors in the human thymus. Sequencing used immunoSEQ multiplex PCR; TCRdb keeps in-frame clones, though not all of them. The sample lists approximately 490,000 clones; about 84% were seen once. The CDR3 spans 16 residues. The ends lost 2 bases at V and 5 bases at J; junction bases unmatched: 8. Looked up from germline, CDR1 is GTSNPN and CDR2 is SVGIG (reference sequence). The data were also submitted as part of a second study, on human thymus T cells. That paper notes: The source of the thymus tissue was resections taken during corrective heart surgery. Thymic and blood repertoires appeared to carry a bias in their V and J gene usage. What related research reported was that thymic repertoires overlapped highly among unrelated individuals.

The specimen sequenced was thymocytes. This TCR was recovered from a boy in the first two years of life with a congenital heart defect. This chain joins TRBV30 and TRBJ2-1; TRBD2 matches 11 bases. CDR3 bases: TGTGCCTGGAGTTCCTCGACTAGCGGGACTAACAATGAGCAGTTCTTC. Translation gives CAWSSSTSGTNNEQFF.